This passage covers 14 T cell receptor beta chains from one sample sequenced in a study of cytomegalovirus exposure and HLA in healthy donors. PCR primers comprised 60 Vbeta and 13 Jbeta primers. Measured with immunoSEQ multiplex PCR; TCRdb has only the in-frame clones, and not every one. Among 150,000 to 200,000 clones listed, 85% were seen once. Sequencing was performed on PBMCs. The receptor set was obtained from a boy aged 2-9 years in good health and CMV-seronegative.

In this sample, this clone turned up once. V is TRBV5-5 and J is TRBJ1-3; the D is unclear. V shed 0 bases and J shed 2 bases, with 9 bases lying between them. CDR1 and CDR2 from the germline V gene are SGHKS and YYEKEE (reference sequence). The CDR3 is 15 amino acids. The CDR3, as DNA: TGTGCCAGCAGCTTGGACATGGGAGCTGGAAACACCATATATTTT. Translating it yields CASSLDMGAGNTIYF.

The V and J genes are TRBV11-3 and TRBJ2-7; TRBD1 aligns across 9 bases. V trimming: 4 bases; J trimming: 6 bases; junction bases outside the gene matches: 10. The CDR3 spans 15 residues. Germline V gives CDR1 SGHNT, CDR2 YENEEA. CDR3 in DNA: TGTGCCAGCAGCTCCGGGACAGGGAGCGGTCGCGAGCAGTACTTC. It codes for CASSSGTGSGREQYF.

This clone appeared a few times. The chain joins TRBV27 to TRBJ1-5, with 8 bases that match TRBD1. Germline trimming cut 5 bases from V and 9 bases from J; bases unmatched to any gene: 15. Germline assignment: CDR1 MNHEY and CDR2 SMNVEV (reference sequence). The CDR3 runs 16 residues. The CDR3 region has the DNA TGTGCCAGCAGTACCCATTCCCCAGGGGGCGGAAGGCCCCAGCATTTT. This translates into CASSTHSPGGGRPQHF.

The genes are TRBV6-6 and TRBJ1-1, with 7 positions matching TRBD1. Germline trimming cut 5 bases from V and 3 bases from J; bases unmatched to any gene: 3. This CDR3 has 13 amino acids. Germline CDR1 is MNHNY and CDR2 is SVGAGI (reference sequence). The CDR3 DNA follows: TGTGCCAGCAGTCAAACAGGGGACACTGAAGCTTTCTTT. Amino acid sequence: CASSQTGDTEAFF.

The V call is TRBV28, the J call TRBJ1-5, with D possibly matching TRBD1 (5 bases). The CDR3 contains 13 residues. Germline assignment: CDR1 MDHEN and CDR2 SYDVKM. V was clipped by 7 bases and J by 7 bases, with 14 bases between them. The chain's CDR3 is CASTSTGGQPQHF. CDR3 coding DNA: TGTGCCAGCACCTCAACAGGAGGGCAGCCCCAGCATTTT. The complete variable domain, with remaining parts taken from reference TRBV28 and TRBJ1-5, reads DVKVTQSSRYLVKRTGEKVFLECVQDMDHENMFWYRQDPGLGLRLIYFSYDVKMKEKGDIPEGYSVSREKKERFSLILESASTNQTSMYLCASTSTGGQPQHFGDGTRLSIL.

The rearrangement links TRBV10-1 to TRBJ1-2; weak D call: TRBD1 (6 bases). The CDR3 covers 15 residues. V lost 6 bases to trimming and J lost 0 bases, with 14 bases between them. Germline CDR1 WNHNN, CDR2 SYGVQD (reference sequence). In DNA, the CDR3 is TGCGCCAGCAGCCCATACAGGGATCCTAACTATGGCTACACCTTC. Its translation: CASSPYRDPNYGYTF.

V gene TRBV7-8 combines with J gene TRBJ2-1; TRBD2 matches 8 bases. Germline lookup yields CDR1 SGHVS and CDR2 FQNEAQ. The CDR3 covers 17 residues. Trimming cost V 8 bases and J 4 bases; bases outside gene matches: 16. CDR3 loop: CASRKLRLAGEYNEQFF. The DNA for the CDR3 is TGTGCCAGCCGAAAGCTACGGCTAGCGGGTGAATACAATGAGCAGTTCTTC.

The rearrangement joins TRBV4-1 to TRBJ1-4; TRBD1 matches 8 bases. Germline V gene lookup returns CDR1 MGHRA and CDR2 YSYEKL. The CDR3 sequence is 13 residues long. Trimming removed 4 bases from V and 7 bases from J; junction bases left unmatched: 2. This CDR3 reads CASSPQGAEKLFF. Here the CDR3 DNA reads TGCGCCAGCAGCCCGCAGGGGGCTGAAAAACTGTTTTTT.

The V and J genes are TRBV27 and TRBJ2-3; D uncertain. V was shortened by 3 bases and J by 6 bases, with 4 bases between the two germline ends. Per the germline V gene, CDR1 is MNHEY and CDR2 is SMNVEV (reference sequence). This CDR3 is built from 11 residues. The CDR3 protein is CASSFRDTQYF. Here the CDR3 DNA reads TGTGCCAGCAGTTTCAGGGATACGCAGTATTTT.

This chain links TRBV29-1 with TRBJ2-3; the D is unclear. V lost 6 bases and J lost 6, with 13 bases in between. CDR3 length: 12 amino acids. Germline V gene sequence: CDR1 SQVTM, CDR2 ANQGSEA. The chain's CDR3 is CSVGPGLDTQYF. The CDR3 region has the DNA TGCAGCGTCGGTCCCGGTTTGGATACGCAGTATTTT.

The chain uses TRBV5-1 and TRBJ1-5; 8 bases agree with TRBD1. The germline V gene has CDR1 SGHRS and CDR2 YFSETQ. Trimming at V came to 4 bases and at J to 3 bases, leaving 15 bases not matched to a gene. This CDR3 is 18 amino acids long. The CDR3 reads CASSRDGTGTGHNQPQHF. CDR3 bases: TGCGCCAGCAGCCGTGACGGGACCGGGACAGGCCACAATCAGCCCCAGCATTTT.

J is TRBJ2-2 and V is TRBV18; D might be TRBD1 (6 bases). Per the germline V gene, CDR1 is KGHSH and CDR2 is LQKENI. V was trimmed by 2 bases and J by 0 bases, leaving 16 bases between them. The CDR3 spans 18 residues. The CDR3 sequence is CASSPMMGARSNTGELFF. Here the CDR3 DNA reads TGTGCCAGCTCACCAATGATGGGGGCCCGGTCGAACACCGGGGAGCTGTTTTTT.

The V and J genes are TRBV6-1 and TRBJ1-5, with D possibly being TRBD1 (5 bases). The germline CDR1 and CDR2 sequences are MNHNS and SASEGT. The V and J ends lost 3 bases and 5 bases respectively, with 8 bases between them. This CDR3 is built from 13 residues. CDR3 nucleotides: TGTGCCAGCAGTGAGACGACAGATCAGCCCCAGCATTTT. Translating it yields CASSETTDQPQHF.

This clone was picked up one time. This chain joins TRBV13 and TRBJ2-7; TRBD1 matches 10 bases. Unmatched junction bases numbered 5, after V lost 1 base and J lost 2 bases. Germline V gene lookup returns CDR1 PRHDT and CDR2 FYEKMQ (reference sequence). The CDR3 consists of 16 residues. The CDR3 is CASSLAPGQGTYEQYF. The CDR3 DNA follows: TGTGCCAGCAGCTTAGCCCCGGGACAGGGGACCTACGAGCAGTACTTC.